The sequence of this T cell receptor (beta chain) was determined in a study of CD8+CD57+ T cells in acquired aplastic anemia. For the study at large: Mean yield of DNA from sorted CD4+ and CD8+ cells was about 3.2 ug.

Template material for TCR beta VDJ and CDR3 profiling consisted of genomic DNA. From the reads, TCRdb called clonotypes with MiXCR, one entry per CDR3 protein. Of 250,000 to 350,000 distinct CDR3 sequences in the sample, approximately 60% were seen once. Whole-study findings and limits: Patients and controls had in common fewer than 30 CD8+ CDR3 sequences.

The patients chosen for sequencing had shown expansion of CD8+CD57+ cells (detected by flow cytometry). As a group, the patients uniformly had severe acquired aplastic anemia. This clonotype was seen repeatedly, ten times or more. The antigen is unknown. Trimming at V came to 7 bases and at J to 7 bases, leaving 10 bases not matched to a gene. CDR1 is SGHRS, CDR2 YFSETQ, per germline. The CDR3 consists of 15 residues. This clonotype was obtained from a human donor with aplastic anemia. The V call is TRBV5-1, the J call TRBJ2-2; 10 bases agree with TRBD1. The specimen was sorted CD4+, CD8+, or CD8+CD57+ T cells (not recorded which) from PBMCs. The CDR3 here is CASETGTGAVGELFF. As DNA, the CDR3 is TGCGCCAGCGAAACCGGGACAGGGGCTGTCGGGGAGCTGTTTTTT.